This entry features one T cell receptor beta chain sequence. Antigen: not known. Germline lookup yields CDR1 SGHRS and CDR2 YFSETQ. V lost 0 bases and J lost 7, with 14 bases in between. The CDR3 is made up of 16 amino acids. The data originate from a study of cytomegalovirus exposure and HLA in healthy donors. Study outcomes and limitations: Indistinguishable V segments, including TRBV6-2 and TRBV6-3, were excluded. Across donors, presence/absence analyses took sequencing depth to be roughly uniform. In vitro work confirmed that three CMV-associated chains recognize CMV antigens. The study labeled 164 TCR beta chains cytomegalovirus-associated.

Vbeta (60) and Jbeta (13) primers were used in the PCR. Data came from immunoSEQ multiplex PCR; TCRdb stores just in-frame clones and leaves some out. The sample holds around 180,000 clones; around 84% are singletons and the top ten take about 1.7%. This receptor was identified in a young woman in good health and CMV-seronegative. The chain recombines TRBV5-1 with TRBJ1-6; TRBD1 is a possible D gene (6 bases). The sample taken for sequencing was PBMCs. As DNA, the CDR3 is TGCGCCAGCAGCTTGGTGGCAGGGGTAGAGAATTCACCCCTCCACTTT. This sequence encodes CASSLVAGVENSPLHF.